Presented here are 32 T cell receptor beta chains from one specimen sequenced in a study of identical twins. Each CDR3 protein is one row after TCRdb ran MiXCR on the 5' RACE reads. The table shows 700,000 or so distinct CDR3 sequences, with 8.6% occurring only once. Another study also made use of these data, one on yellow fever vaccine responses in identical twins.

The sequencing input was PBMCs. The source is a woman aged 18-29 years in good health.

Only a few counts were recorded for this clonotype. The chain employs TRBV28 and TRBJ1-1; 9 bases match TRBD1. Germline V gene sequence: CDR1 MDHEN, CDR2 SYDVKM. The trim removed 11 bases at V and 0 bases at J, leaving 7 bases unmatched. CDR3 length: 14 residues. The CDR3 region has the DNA TGTGCCTCCCAACAGGGGGCATTGAACACTGAAGCTTTCTTT. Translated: CASQQGALNTEAFF.

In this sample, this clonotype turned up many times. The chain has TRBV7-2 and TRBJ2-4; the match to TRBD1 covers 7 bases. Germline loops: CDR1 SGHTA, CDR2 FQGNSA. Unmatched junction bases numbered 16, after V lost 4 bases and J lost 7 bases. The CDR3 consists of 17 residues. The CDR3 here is CASSSPLYQSQGNIQYF. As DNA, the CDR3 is TGTGCCAGCAGCTCACCCTTATATCAATCACAGGGGAACATTCAGTACTTC.

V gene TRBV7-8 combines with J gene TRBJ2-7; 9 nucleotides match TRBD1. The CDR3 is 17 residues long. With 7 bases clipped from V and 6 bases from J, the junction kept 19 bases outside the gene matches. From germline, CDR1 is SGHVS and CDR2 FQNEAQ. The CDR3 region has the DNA TGTGCCAGCATCACCAGGGGCCGGGACAGGGAATTCGTCGAGCAGTACTTC. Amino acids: CASITRGRDREFVEQYF.

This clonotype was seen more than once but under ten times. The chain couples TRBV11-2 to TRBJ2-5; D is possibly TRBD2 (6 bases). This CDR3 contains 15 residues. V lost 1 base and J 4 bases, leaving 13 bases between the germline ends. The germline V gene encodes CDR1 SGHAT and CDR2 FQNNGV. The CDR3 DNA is TGTGCCAGCAGCTTAGTAGGGACTCAGACAGAGACCCAGTACTTC. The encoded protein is CASSLVGTQTETQYF. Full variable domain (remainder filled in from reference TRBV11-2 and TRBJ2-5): EAGVAQSPRYKIIEKRQSVAFWCNPISGHATLYWYQQILGQGPKLLIQFQNNGVVDDSQLPKDRFSAERLKGVDSTLKIQPAKLEDSAVYLCASSLVGTQTETQYFGPGTRLLVL.

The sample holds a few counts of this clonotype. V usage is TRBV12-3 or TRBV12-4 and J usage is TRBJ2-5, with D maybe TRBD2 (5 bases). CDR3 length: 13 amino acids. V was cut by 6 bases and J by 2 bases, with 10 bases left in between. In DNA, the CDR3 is TGTGCCAGCAGGGACTCAAATCAAGAGACCCAGTACTTC. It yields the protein CASRDSNQETQYF.

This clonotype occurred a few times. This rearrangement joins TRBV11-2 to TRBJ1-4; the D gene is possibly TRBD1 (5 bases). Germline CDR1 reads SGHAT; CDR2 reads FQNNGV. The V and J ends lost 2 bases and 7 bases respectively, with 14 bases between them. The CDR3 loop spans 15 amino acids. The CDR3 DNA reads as TGTGCCAGCAGCTTACAGGGCCACCGGGGTGAAAAACTGTTTTTT. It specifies CASSLQGHRGEKLFF.

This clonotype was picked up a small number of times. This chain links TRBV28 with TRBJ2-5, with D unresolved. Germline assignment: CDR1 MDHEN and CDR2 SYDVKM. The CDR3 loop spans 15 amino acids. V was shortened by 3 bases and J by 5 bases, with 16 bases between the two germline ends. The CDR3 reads CASSFSTVRQETQYF. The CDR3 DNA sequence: TGTGCCAGCAGTTTTAGCACGGTTCGGCAGGAGACCCAGTACTTC.

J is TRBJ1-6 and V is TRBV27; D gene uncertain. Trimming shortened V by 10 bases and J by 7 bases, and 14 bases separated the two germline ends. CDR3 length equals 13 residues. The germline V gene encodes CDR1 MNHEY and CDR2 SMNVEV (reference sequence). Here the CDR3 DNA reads TGTGCCACCGCCCTAACGGGGAATTCACCCCTCCACTTT. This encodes CATALTGNSPLHF.

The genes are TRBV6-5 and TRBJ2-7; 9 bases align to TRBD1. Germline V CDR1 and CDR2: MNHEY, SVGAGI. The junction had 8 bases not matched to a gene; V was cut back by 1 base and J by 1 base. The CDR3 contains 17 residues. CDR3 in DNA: TGTGCCAGCAGTTACTTCCCTCCGGGACAGGGATCCTACGAGCAGTACTTC. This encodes CASSYFPPGQGSYEQYF.

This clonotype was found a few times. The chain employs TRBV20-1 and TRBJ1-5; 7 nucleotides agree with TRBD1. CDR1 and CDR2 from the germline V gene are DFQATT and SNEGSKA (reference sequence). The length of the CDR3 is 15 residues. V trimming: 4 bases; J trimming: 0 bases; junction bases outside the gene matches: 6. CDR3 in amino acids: CSATKTGYSNQPQHF. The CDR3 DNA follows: TGCAGTGCTACGAAGACAGGGTATAGCAATCAGCCCCAGCATTTT.

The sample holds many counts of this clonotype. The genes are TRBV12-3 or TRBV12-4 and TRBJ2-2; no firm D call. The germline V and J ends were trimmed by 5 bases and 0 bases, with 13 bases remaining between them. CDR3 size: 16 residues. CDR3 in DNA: TGTGCCAGCAGTCCCGACAAATACTCGAACACCGGGGAGCTGTTTTTT. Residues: CASSPDKYSNTGELFF.

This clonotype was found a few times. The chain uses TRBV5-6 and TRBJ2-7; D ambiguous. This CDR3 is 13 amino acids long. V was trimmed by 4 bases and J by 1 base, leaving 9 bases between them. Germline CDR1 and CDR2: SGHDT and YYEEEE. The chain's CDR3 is CASSLTISYEQYF. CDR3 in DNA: TGTGCCAGCAGCCTGACAATTTCCTACGAGCAGTACTTC.

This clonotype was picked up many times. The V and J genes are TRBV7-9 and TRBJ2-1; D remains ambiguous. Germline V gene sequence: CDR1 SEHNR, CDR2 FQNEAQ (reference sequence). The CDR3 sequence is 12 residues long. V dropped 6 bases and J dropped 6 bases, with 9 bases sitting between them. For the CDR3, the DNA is TGTGCCAGCAGTCACAAGGTCAATGAGCAGTTCTTC. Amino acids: CASSHKVNEQFF. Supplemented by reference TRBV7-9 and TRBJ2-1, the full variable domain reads DTGVSQNPRHKITKRGQNVTFRCDPISEHNRLYWYRQTLGQGPEFLTYFQNEAQLEKSRLLSDRFSAERPKGSFSTLEIQRTEQGDSAMYLCASSHKVNEQFFGPGTRLTVL.

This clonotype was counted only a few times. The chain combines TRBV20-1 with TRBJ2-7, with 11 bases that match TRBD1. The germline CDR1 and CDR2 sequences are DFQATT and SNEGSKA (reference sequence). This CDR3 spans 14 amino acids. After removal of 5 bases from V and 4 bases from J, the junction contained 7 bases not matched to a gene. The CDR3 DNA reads TGCAGTGCTCCTTCCGGGACAGGGGGATACGAGCAGTACTTC. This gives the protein CSAPSGTGGYEQYF.

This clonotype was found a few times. The CDR3 coding sequence is TGCAGTGCTAGCGACCTAAGAGGAGCTTTCTTT. Its translation is CSASDLRGAFF. J is TRBJ1-1 and V is TRBV20-1, with D hard to call. Germline V gene lookup returns CDR1 DFQATT and CDR2 SNEGSKA (reference sequence). The CDR3 covers 11 residues. V lost 3 bases to trimming and J lost 10 bases, with 12 bases between them.

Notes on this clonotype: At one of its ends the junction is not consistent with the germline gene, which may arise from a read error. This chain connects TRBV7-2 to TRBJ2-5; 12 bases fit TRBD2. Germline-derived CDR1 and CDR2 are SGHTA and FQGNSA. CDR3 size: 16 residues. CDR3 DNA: TGTGCCATCAGCTCGGGACTAGCGGGCGTTCAAGAGACCCAGTACTTC. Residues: CAISSGLAGVQETQYF.

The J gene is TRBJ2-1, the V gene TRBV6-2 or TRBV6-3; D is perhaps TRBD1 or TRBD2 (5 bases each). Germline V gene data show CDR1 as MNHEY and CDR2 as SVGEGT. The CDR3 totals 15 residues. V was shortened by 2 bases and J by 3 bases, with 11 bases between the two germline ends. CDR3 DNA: TGTGCCAGCAGTTACCTCGAGAGGGGCTACAATGAGCAGTTCTTC. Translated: CASSYLERGYNEQFF.

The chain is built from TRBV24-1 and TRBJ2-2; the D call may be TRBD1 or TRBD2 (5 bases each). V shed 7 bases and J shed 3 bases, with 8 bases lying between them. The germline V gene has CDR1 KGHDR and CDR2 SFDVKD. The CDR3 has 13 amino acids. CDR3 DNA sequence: TGTGCCACCAGGAGGGGAGACACCGGGGAGCTGTTTTTT. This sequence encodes CATRRGDTGELFF.

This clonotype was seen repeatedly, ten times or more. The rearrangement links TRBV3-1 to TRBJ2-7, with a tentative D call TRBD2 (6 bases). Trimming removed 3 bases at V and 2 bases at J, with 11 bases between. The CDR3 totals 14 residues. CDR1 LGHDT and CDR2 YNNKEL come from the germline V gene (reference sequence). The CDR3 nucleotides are TGTGCCAGCAGCCACGAACTAGCTCCCTACGAGCAGTACTTC. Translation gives CASSHELAPYEQYF.

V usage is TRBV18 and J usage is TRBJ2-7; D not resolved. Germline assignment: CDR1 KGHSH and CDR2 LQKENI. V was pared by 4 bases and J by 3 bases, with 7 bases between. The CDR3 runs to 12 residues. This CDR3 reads CASSLLNYEQYF. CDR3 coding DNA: TGTGCCAGCTCACTCTTAAACTACGAGCAGTACTTC.

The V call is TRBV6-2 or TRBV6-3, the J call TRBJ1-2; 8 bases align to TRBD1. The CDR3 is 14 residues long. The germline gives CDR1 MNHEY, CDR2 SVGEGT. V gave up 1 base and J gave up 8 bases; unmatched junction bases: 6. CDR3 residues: CASSYFQGAPGYTF. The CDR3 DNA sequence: TGTGCCAGCAGTTACTTCCAGGGGGCGCCCGGCTACACCTTC.

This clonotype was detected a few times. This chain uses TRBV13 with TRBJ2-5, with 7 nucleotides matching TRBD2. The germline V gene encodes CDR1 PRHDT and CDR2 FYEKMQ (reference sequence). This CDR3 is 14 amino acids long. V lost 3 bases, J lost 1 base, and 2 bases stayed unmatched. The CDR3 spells CASSFGTIQETQYF. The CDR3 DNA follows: TGTGCCAGCAGCTTCGGGACTATCCAAGAGACCCAGTACTTC. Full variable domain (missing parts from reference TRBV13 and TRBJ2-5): AAGVIQSPRHLIKEKRETATLKCYPIPRHDTVYWYQQGPGQDPQFLISFYEKMQSDKGSIPDRFSAQQFSDYHSELNMSSLELGDSALYFCASSFGTIQETQYFGPGTRLLVL.

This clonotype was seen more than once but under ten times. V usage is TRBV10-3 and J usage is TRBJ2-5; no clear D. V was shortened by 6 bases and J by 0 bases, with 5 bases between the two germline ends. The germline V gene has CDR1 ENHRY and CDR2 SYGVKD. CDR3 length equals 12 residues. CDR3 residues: CAISGYQETQYF. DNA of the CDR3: TGTGCCATCAGCGGGTACCAAGAGACCCAGTACTTC.

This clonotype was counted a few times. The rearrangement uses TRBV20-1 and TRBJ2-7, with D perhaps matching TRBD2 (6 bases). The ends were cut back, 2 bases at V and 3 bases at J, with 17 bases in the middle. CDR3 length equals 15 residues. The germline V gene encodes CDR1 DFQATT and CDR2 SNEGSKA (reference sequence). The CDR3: CSARSGVSGVYEQYF. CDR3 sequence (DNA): TGCAGTGCTAGATCGGGGGTTAGTGGGGTCTACGAGCAGTACTTC.

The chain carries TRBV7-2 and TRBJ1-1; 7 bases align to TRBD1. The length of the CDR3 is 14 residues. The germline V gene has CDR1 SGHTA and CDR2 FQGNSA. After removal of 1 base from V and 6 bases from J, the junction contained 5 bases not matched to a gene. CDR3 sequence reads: CASSLVSRGSEAFF. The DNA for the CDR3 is TGTGCCAGCAGCTTAGTGAGCAGGGGGTCTGAAGCTTTCTTT.

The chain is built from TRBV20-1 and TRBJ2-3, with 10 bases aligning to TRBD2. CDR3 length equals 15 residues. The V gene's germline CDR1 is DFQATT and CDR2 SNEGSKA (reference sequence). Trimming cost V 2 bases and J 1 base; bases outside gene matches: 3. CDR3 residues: CSARKRGGGTDTQYF. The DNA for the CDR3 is TGCAGTGCTAGAAAGCGGGGGGGCGGCACAGATACGCAGTATTTT.

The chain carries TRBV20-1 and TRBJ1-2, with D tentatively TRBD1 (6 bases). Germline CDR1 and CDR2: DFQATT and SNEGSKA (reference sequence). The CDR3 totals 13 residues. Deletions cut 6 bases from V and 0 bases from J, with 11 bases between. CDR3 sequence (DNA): TGCAGTGCCCAGGACAGCACTAACTATGGCTACACCTTC. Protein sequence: CSAQDSTNYGYTF.

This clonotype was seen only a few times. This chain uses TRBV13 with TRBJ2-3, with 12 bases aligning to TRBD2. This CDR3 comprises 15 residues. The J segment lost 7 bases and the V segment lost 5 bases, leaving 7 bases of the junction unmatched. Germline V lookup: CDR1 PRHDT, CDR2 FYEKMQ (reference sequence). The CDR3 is CASSGPSGGAHTQYF. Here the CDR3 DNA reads TGTGCCAGCAGCGGGCCTAGCGGGGGGGCTCATACGCAGTATTTT.

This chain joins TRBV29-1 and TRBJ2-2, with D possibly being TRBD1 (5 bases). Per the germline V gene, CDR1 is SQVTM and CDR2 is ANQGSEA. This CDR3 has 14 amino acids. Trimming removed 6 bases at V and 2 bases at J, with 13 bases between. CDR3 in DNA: TGCAGCGTGGTCTTGGACATCAACACCGGGGAGCTGTTTTTT. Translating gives CSVVLDINTGELFF.

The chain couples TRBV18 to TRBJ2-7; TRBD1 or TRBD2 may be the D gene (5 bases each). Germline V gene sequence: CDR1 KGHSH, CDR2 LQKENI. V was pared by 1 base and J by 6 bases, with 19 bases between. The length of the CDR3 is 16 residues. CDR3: CASSPQDLSGTGEQYF. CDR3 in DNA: TGTGCCAGCTCACCACAAGATTTGTCAGGGACGGGCGAGCAGTACTTC.

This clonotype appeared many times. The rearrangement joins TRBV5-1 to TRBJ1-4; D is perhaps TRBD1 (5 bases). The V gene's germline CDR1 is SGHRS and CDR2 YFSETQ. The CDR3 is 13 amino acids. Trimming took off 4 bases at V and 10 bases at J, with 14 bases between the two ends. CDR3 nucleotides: TGCGCCAGCAGCGCGGGAGGGGAGGCAAAACTGTTTTTT. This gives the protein CASSAGGEAKLFF.

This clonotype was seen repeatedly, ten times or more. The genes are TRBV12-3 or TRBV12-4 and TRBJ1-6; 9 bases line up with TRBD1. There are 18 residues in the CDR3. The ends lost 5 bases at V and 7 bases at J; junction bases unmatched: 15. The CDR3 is CASSPDRGGGDLNSPLHF. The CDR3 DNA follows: TGTGCCAGCAGTCCGGACAGGGGCGGCGGGGATCTGAATTCACCCCTCCACTTT.